Listed here are 2 T cell receptor beta chains from one sample, sequenced in a study of shared clonotypes between healthy human individuals. TCRdb's table, derived via immunoSEQ multiplex PCR, lists solely in-frame clones and lacks some. The table shows approximately 330,000 clones, with around 79% occurring only once. Sequencing was done on a sample of memory CD4+ T cells sorted from blood. Subset of the sample: CD45RA-negative fraction. The receptors stem from a man aged 25 to 45 in good health.

This clone was counted between two and nine times. The chain couples TRBV9 to TRBJ2-1; D is unresolved. From germline, CDR1 is SGDLS and CDR2 YYNGEE. This CDR3 contains 14 residues. Trimming shortened V by 0 bases and J by 4 bases, and 8 bases separated the two germline ends. The CDR3 sequence is CASSVGSRYNEQFF. The CDR3 nucleotides are TGTGCCAGCAGCGTAGGGTCTAGGTACAATGAGCAGTTCTTC. The full variable domain, with the rest looked up from reference TRBV9 and TRBJ2-1, is DSGVTQTPKHLITATGQRVTLRCSPRSGDLSVYWYQQSLDQGLQFLIQYYNGEERAKGNILERFSAQQFPDLHSELNLSSLELGDSALYFCASSVGSRYNEQFFGPGTRLTVL.

The chain employs TRBV13 and TRBJ2-3; D gene unclear. The V gene's germline CDR1 is PRHDT and CDR2 FYEKMQ (reference sequence). Trimming shortened V by 3 bases and J by 5 bases, and 3 bases separated the two germline ends. The length of the CDR3 is 11 residues. The CDR3 spells CASSLEDTQYF. The CDR3 DNA reads TGTGCCAGCAGCTTGGAAGATACGCAGTATTTT.